The clone carrying this TCR beta chain was picked up one time. The data belong to a study of T cell changes during pregnancy in multiple sclerosis. CDR1 is SNHLY and CDR2 is FYNNEI in the germline V gene. The V gene end was trimmed by 2 bases and the J gene end by 2 bases; junction bases not matched to a gene: 5. The CDR3 length is 15 residues. TCRdb's copy holds only in-frame clones and misses some; the assay was immunoSEQ multiplex PCR. The top ten clones hold approximately 1.2% of a sample with 35,000 to 55,000 clones, roughly 87% of them seen once. This TCR was recovered from a female donor with multiple sclerosis, enrolled in a pregnancy study. The gene calls are TRBV2 and TRBJ2-7, with 8 bases fitting TRBD2. The sequences come from CD4+ T cells from peripheral blood mononuclear cells, collected after pregnancy. The CDR3 is CASSELTSAAYEQYF. The CDR3 DNA follows: TGTGCCAGCAGTGAATTGACTAGCGCTGCCTACGAGCAGTACTTC.